This paragraph reports one T cell receptor beta chain. Its matching antigen is unknown. Primers: 60 Vbeta forward and 13 Jbeta reverse. The authors' processing: A later analysis tallied 87 million or so unique TCR beta chains, 9 million to 12 million of them shared. Profiled with immunoSEQ multiplex PCR; TCRdb holds only in-frame clones, not every one. V, J and clone size are taken as reported in that table, and D and trimming were inferred from the DNA itself. This sample has 150,000 to 200,000 clones, with roughly 80% found just once. The sample is drawn from a study of cytomegalovirus exposure and HLA in healthy donors. Study findings and constraints: Most likely, a cluster of highly shared sequence variants arose as a sequencing artifact.

Germline V gives CDR1 SEHNR, CDR2 FQNEAQ (reference sequence). The trim removed 5 bases at V and 5 bases at J, leaving 8 bases unmatched. This CDR3 has 14 amino acids. This TCR came from a female donor in good health and CMV-seronegative. Source material: PBMCs. The chain is built from TRBV7-9 and TRBJ1-2, with 7 nucleotides matching TRBD1. The DNA for the CDR3 is TGTGCCAGCAGCCCCCCCGAGGGGGCATATGGCTACACCTTC. It is translated as CASSPPEGAYGYTF.